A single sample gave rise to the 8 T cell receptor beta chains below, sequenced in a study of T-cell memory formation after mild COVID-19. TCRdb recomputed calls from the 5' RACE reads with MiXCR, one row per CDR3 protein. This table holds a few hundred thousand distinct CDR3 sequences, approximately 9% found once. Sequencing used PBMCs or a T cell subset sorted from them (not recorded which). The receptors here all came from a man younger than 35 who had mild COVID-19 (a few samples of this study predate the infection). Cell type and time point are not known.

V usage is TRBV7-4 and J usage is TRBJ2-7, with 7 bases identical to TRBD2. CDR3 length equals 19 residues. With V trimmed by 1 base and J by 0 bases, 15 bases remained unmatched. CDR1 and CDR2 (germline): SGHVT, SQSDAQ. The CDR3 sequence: CASSLEGVTSQSRSYEQYF. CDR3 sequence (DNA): TGTGCCAGCAGCTTAGAAGGAGTGACTAGCCAGTCCCGCTCCTACGAGCAGTACTTC.

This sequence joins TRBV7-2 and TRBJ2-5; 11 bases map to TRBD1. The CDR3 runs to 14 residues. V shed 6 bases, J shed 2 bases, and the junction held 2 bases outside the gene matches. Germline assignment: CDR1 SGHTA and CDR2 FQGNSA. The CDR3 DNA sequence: TGTGCCAGCAGGCGGGACAGGGGGCAAGAGACCCAGTACTTC. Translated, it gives CASRRDRGQETQYF. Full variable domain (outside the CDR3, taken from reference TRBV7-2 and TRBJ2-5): GAGVSQSPSNKVTEKGKDVELRCDPISGHTALYWYRQSLGQGLEFLIYFQGNSAPDKSGLPSDRFSAERTGGSVSTLTIQRTQQEDSAVYLCASRRDRGQETQYFGPGTRLLVL.

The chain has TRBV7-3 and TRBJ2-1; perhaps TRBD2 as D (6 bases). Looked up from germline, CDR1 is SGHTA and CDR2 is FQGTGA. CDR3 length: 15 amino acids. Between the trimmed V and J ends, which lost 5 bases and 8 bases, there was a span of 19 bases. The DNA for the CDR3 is TGTGCCAGCAGCGGTGGCGGGGCCCCCGGGTATGAGCAGTTCTTC. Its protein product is CASSGGGAPGYEQFF.

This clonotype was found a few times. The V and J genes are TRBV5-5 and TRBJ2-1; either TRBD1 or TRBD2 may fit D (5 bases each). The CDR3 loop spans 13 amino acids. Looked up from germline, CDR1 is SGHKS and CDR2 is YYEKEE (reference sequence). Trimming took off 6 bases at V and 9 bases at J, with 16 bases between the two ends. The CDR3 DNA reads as TGTGCCAGCAAACGGGACCCTACACGTGAGCAGTTCTTC. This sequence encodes CASKRDPTREQFF.

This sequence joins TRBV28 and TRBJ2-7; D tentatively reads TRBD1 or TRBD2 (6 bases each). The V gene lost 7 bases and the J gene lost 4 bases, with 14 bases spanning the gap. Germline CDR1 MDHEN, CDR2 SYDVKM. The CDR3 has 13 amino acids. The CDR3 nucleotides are TGTGCCAGCAAAATAGGAGGGGGGTACGAGCAGTACGTC. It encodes CASKIGGGYEQYV.

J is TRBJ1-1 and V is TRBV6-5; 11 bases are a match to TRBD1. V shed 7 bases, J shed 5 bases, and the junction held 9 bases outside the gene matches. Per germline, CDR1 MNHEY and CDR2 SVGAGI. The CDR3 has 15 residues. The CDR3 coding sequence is TGTGCCAGCAACGGACAGGGGGCAGGGGGAACTGAAGCTTTCTTT. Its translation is CASNGQGAGGTEAFF.

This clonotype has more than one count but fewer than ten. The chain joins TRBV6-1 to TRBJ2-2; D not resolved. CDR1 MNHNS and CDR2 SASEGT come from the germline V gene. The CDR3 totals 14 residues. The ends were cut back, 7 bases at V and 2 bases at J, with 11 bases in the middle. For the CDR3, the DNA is TGTGCCAGCAAACTAACGGTTAACACCGGGGAGCTGTTTTTT. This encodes CASKLTVNTGELFF.

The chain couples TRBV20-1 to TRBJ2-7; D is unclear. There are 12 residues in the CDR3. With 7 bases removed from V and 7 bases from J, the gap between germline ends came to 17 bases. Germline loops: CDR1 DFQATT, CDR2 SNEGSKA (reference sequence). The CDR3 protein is CSGYTDELEQYF. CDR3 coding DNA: TGCAGTGGATACACAGACGAACTGGAGCAGTACTTC.